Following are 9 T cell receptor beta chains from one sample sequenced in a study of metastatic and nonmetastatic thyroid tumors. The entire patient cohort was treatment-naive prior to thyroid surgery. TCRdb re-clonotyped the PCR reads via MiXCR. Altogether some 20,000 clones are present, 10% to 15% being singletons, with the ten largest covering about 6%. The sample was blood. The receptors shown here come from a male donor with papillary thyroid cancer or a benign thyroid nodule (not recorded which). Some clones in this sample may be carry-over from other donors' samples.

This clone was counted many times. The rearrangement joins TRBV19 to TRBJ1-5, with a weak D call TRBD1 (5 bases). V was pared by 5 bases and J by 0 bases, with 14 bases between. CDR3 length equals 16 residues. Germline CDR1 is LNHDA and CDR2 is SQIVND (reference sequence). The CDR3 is CASSPQDGYSNQPQHF. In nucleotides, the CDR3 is TGTGCCAGTAGTCCACAGGACGGATATAGCAATCAGCCCCAGCATTTT. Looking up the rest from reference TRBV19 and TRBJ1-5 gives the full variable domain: DGGITQSPKYLFRKEGQNVTLSCEQNLNHDAMYWYRQDPGQGLRLIYYSQIVNDFQKGDIAEGYSVSREKKESFPLTVTSAQKNPTAFYLCASSPQDGYSNQPQHFGDGTRLSIL.

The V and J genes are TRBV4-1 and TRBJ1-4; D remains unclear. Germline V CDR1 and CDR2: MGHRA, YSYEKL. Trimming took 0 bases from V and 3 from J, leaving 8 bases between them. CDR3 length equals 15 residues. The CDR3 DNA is TGCGCCAGCAGCCAAGACCAGGCAGCTAATGAAAAACTGTTTTTT. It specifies CASSQDQAANEKLFF.

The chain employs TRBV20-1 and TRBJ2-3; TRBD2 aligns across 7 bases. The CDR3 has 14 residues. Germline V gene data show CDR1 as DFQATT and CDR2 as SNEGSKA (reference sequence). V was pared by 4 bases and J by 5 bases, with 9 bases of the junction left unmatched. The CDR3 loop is CSANKRELRDTQYF. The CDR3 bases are TGCAGTGCTAACAAGCGGGAACTTAGAGATACGCAGTATTTT.

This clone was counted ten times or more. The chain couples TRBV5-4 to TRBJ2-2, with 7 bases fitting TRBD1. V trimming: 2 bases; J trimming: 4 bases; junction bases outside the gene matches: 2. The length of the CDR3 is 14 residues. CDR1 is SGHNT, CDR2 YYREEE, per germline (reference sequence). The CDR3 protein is CASSLGTVTGELFF. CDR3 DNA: TGTGCCAGCAGCTTAGGGACAGTCACCGGGGAGCTGTTTTTT.

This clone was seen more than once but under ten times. Here the CDR3 reads CASSPGTSGIGPNTGELFF. The DNA of the CDR3 is TGTGCCAGCAGCCCGGGGACTAGCGGGATCGGACCGAACACCGGGGAGCTGTTTTTT. V usage is TRBV11-2 and J usage is TRBJ2-2, with 13 bases that match TRBD2. V lost 5 bases, J lost 0 bases, and 9 bases stayed unmatched. The germline V gene encodes CDR1 SGHAT and CDR2 FQNNGV. CDR3 size: 19 residues.

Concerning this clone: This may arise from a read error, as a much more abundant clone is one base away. CDR3 in DNA: TGTGCCAGTAGTATCTTGGGCGTACAAGAGACCCAGTACTTC. Translated, it gives CASSILGVQETQYF. The rearrangement joins TRBV19 to TRBJ2-5; the D is unclear. Germline V gene lookup returns CDR1 LNHDA and CDR2 SQIVND (reference sequence). This CDR3 is 14 amino acids long. V shed 3 bases and J shed 2 bases, with 10 bases lying between them.

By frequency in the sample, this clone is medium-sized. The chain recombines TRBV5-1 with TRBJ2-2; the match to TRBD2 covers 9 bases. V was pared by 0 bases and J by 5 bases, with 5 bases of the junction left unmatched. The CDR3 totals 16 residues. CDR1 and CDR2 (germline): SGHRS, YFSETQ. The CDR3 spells CASSLEGGRVTGELFF. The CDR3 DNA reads TGCGCCAGCAGCTTGGAAGGCGGGAGGGTAACCGGGGAGCTGTTTTTT.

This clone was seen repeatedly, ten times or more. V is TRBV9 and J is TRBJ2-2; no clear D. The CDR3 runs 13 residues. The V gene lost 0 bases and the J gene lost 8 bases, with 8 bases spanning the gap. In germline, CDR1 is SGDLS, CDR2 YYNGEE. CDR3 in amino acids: CASSVVAEGELFF. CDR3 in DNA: TGTGCCAGCAGCGTAGTTGCGGAAGGGGAGCTGTTTTTT.

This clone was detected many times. CDR3 residues: CASSLGPGQRTGELFF. In DNA, the CDR3 is TGTGCCAGCAGCTTAGGTCCAGGGCAAAGGACCGGGGAGCTGTTTTTT. The chain employs TRBV11-1 and TRBJ2-2; D possibly corresponds to TRBD1 (5 bases). CDR1 is SGHAT, CDR2 FQDESV, per germline (reference sequence). CDR3 size: 16 residues. Trimming pared 1 base from V and 5 bases from J, leaving 14 bases between.